This T cell receptor beta chain was obtained from a study of blood T cell repertoires in COVID-19. Some clones are missing from TCRdb's copy, which holds only in-frame ones; the method was immunoSEQ multiplex PCR. The data show 120,000 to 150,000 clones, approximately 84% seen once. V shed 5 bases and J 7 bases; nucleotides not matched to a gene: 8. CDR1 SEHNR and CDR2 FQNEAQ come from the germline V gene (reference sequence). The CDR3 length is 14 residues. The specimen was peripheral blood. The chain joins TRBV7-9 to TRBJ2-1, with TRBD2 identical over 7 bases. The sequence was collected from a human donor with acute or convalescent COVID-19. The donor label of this sample is uncertain. Here the CDR3 reads CASSPGTTKNEQFF. CDR3 nucleotides: TGTGCCAGCAGCCCCGGGACTACCAAAAATGAGCAGTTCTTC. Drawing the rest from reference TRBV7-9 and TRBJ2-1, the complete variable domain is DTGVSQNPRHKITKRGQNVTFRCDPISEHNRLYWYRQTLGQGPEFLTYFQNEAQLEKSRLLSDRFSAERPKGSFSTLEIQRTEQGDSAMYLCASSPGTTKNEQFFGPGTRLTVL.